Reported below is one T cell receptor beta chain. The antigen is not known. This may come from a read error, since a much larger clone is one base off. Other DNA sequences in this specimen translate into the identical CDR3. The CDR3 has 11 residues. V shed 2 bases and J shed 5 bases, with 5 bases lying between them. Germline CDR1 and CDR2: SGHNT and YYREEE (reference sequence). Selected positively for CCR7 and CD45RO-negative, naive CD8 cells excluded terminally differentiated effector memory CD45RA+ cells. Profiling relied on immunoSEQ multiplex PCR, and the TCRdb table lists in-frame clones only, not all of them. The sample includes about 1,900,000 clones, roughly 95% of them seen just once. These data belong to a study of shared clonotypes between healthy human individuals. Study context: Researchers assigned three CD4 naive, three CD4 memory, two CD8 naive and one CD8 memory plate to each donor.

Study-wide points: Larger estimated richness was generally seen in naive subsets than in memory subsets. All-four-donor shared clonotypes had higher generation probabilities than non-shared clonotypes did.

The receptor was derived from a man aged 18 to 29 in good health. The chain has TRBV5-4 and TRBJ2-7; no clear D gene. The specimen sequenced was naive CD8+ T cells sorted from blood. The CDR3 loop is CASSLGNEQYF. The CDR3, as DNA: TGTGCCAGCAGCTTAGGGAACGAGCAGTACTTC.